The 16 T cell receptor beta chains in this list originate from one sample, sequenced in a study of T cell changes during pregnancy in multiple sclerosis. Clones were read by immunoSEQ multiplex PCR, and TCRdb kept only the in-frame ones, dropping some. The sample has fewer than 70,000 clones; around nine tenths are singletons. Sequencing used peripheral blood from another person, used as feeder cells. These receptor sequences come from a human donor whose cells served as feeder cells for cultures in a pregnancy study.

The chain is built from TRBV12-5 and TRBJ2-3; D gene uncertain. The V end was cut by 0 bases, the J end by 4 bases, with 11 bases between. There are 15 residues in the CDR3. CDR1 and CDR2 (germline): LGHNT, FRNRAP. As DNA, the CDR3 is TGTGCTAGTGGTTTGGTAATTGGGGAACCAGATACGCAGTATTTT. Protein: CASGLVIGEPDTQYF.

The J gene is TRBJ2-7, the V gene TRBV4-3, with 10 bases aligning to TRBD2. V shed 5 bases, J shed 4 bases, and the junction held 11 bases outside the gene matches. The germline V gene has CDR1 LGHNA and CDR2 YSLEER. This CDR3 contains 16 residues. The CDR3 DNA reads TGCGCCAGCAGCGCCCTAGCGGGGGCCTTCTATTACGAGCAGTACTTC. Protein sequence: CASSALAGAFYYEQYF.

The genes are TRBV5-1 and TRBJ2-7; 9 positions agree with TRBD1. The CDR3 covers 14 residues. The J segment lost 6 bases and the V segment lost 4 bases, leaving 8 bases of the junction unmatched. CDR1 is SGHRS, CDR2 YFSETQ, per germline. This CDR3 is CASSRGGQGSEQYF. DNA for the CDR3: TGCGCCAGCAGCAGAGGGGGACAGGGTTCCGAGCAGTACTTC.

This chain links TRBV6-1 with TRBJ1-4; possible D gene TRBD1, 6 bases. Germline V CDR1 and CDR2: MNHNS, SASEGT. The CDR3 length is 14 residues. Trimming removed 6 bases at V and 5 bases at J, with 13 bases between. DNA for the CDR3: TGTGCCAGCAGCCCGGGACATCAGAATGAAAAACTGTTTTTT. It translates to CASSPGHQNEKLFF.

This clone was picked up one time. The V and J genes are TRBV28 and TRBJ2-2; D is perhaps TRBD1 (5 bases). This CDR3 comprises 12 residues. Trimming pared 4 bases from V and 7 bases from J, leaving 7 bases between. The germline gives CDR1 MDHEN, CDR2 SYDVKM. CDR3 sequence: CASSSQGGELFF. The DNA of the CDR3 is TGTGCCAGCAGTTCCCAGGGCGGGGAGCTGTTTTTT.

The chain joins TRBV4-1 to TRBJ2-1; 9 bases agree with TRBD1. V gave up 6 bases and J gave up 0 bases; unmatched junction bases: 6. Per the germline V gene, CDR1 is MGHRA and CDR2 is YSYEKL. The CDR3 covers 16 residues. The CDR3 is CASSSRGQGSYNEQFF. As DNA, the CDR3 is TGCGCCAGCAGTTCAAGGGGACAGGGCTCCTACAATGAGCAGTTCTTC.

The chain is built from TRBV5-4 and TRBJ2-3; 12 bases match TRBD2. V trimming: 5 bases; J trimming: 5 bases; junction bases outside the gene matches: 9. Germline V gives CDR1 SGHNT, CDR2 YYREEE (reference sequence). The CDR3 extends over 16 amino acids. The CDR3 DNA reads TGTGCCAGCAGGGGTCTAGCGGGGGGGATTGAAGATACGCAGTATTTT. Translation: CASRGLAGGIEDTQYF.

This chain joins TRBV7-6 and TRBJ2-7, with a tentative D call TRBD2 (6 bases). This CDR3 spans 12 amino acids. The V gene lost 5 bases and the J gene lost 3 bases, with 8 bases spanning the gap. Germline-derived CDR1 and CDR2 are SGHVS and FNYEAQ. In nucleotides, the CDR3 is TGTGCCAGCAGCCCCGGGAGCTACGAGCAGTACTTC. Translating gives CASSPGSYEQYF.

The rearrangement uses TRBV4-1 and TRBJ1-6; TRBD1 is a possible D gene (5 bases). The germline CDR1 and CDR2 sequences are MGHRA and YSYEKL. This CDR3 spans 16 amino acids. V was pared by 0 bases and J by 7 bases, with 13 bases between. The CDR3 region is CASSQDLYRSNSPLHF. The CDR3 DNA is TGCGCCAGCAGCCAAGATCTGTACAGGTCAAATTCACCCCTCCACTTT.

This clone counts as medium-sized. The gene calls are TRBV6-1 and TRBJ2-3, with D perhaps being TRBD1 or TRBD2 (6 bases each). The germline gives CDR1 MNHNS, CDR2 SASEGT. Deletions cut 0 bases from V and 5 bases from J, with 12 bases between. There are 15 residues in the CDR3. Written as DNA, the CDR3 is TGTGCCAGCAGTGAAGCAGGGGGGCAGAAAGATACGCAGTATTTT. It encodes CASSEAGGQKDTQYF.

The rearrangement joins TRBV4-2 to TRBJ1-1; TRBD1 is a possible D gene (6 bases). This CDR3 is built from 17 residues. In germline, CDR1 is LGHNA, CDR2 YNFKEQ. Trimming cost V 1 base and J 7 bases, with 22 bases left between them. The CDR3 is CASSQVRGGSGRGEAFF. The CDR3 bases are TGTGCCAGCAGCCAAGTGAGGGGTGGGAGTGGCAGGGGTGAAGCTTTCTTT.

The chain couples TRBV4-3 to TRBJ1-3; possible D gene TRBD1, 6 bases. Trimming took 3 bases from V and 0 from J, leaving 9 bases between them. This CDR3 is 15 amino acids long. From germline, CDR1 is LGHNA and CDR2 YSLEER. The CDR3 region is CASSQLQGSGNTIYF. The CDR3 DNA reads TGCGCCAGCAGCCAGTTACAGGGCTCTGGAAACACCATATATTTT.

This clone was recorded a few times. This rearrangement joins TRBV19 to TRBJ2-3; TRBD1 matches 9 bases. The CDR3 length is 17 residues. Per germline, CDR1 LNHDA and CDR2 SQIVND (reference sequence). Trimming at V came to 3 bases and at J to 0 bases, leaving 7 bases not matched to a gene. The CDR3 loop reads CASSIRGQGRSTDTQYF. For the CDR3, the DNA is TGTGCCAGTAGTATTCGAGGACAGGGGCGAAGCACAGATACGCAGTATTTT.

This sequence joins TRBV5-4 and TRBJ2-7; 8 nucleotides align to TRBD2. The CDR3 runs to 14 residues. Germline CDR1 and CDR2: SGHNT and YYREEE (reference sequence). The junction had 10 bases not matched to a gene; V was cut back by 4 bases and J by 7 bases. CDR3 DNA sequence: TGTGCCAGCAGCCCCCCAGCGGGGGTGAAAGAGCAGTACTTC. It is translated as CASSPPAGVKEQYF.

The CDR3 region is CASRSTGGQTQYF. The CDR3, as DNA: TGTGCCAGCAGATCCACAGGTGGGCAGACCCAGTACTTC. This chain links TRBV7-2 with TRBJ2-5, with a weak D call TRBD1 (5 bases). V lost 6 bases and J 6 bases, leaving 14 bases between the germline ends. The CDR3 consists of 13 residues. In germline, CDR1 is SGHTA, CDR2 FQGNSA.

This clone appeared once. This chain uses TRBV7-2 with TRBJ2-1; D unresolved. This CDR3 is built from 14 residues. CDR1 is SGHTA and CDR2 is FQGNSA in the germline V gene. Trimming pared 1 base from V and 5 bases from J, leaving 9 bases between. The CDR3 sequence: CASSLGNRHNEQFF. The CDR3 region has the DNA TGTGCCAGCAGCTTAGGGAATAGGCACAATGAGCAGTTCTTC. Variable domain in full (rest from reference TRBV7-2 and TRBJ2-1): GAGVSQSPSNKVTEKGKDVELRCDPISGHTALYWYRQSLGQGLEFLIYFQGNSAPDKSGLPSDRFSAERTGGSVSTLTIQRTQQEDSAVYLCASSLGNRHNEQFFGPGTRLTVL.